This entry concerns a single TCR beta chain. This sample was included in a study of blood T cell repertoires in COVID-19. Study-level background: The origin of the acute and convalescent COVID-19 samples was the United States, Italy and Spain. T cells, B-cell-depleted T cells, or PBMCs supplied cDNA or gDNA.

Per the study methods: Estimates of nucleated cell counts were drawn from the amplification of reference gene primers. Only in-frame clones appear in the TCRdb table, and some are missing; sequencing was by immunoSEQ multiplex PCR. The DNA was the basis for D and trimming; V, J and clone size are from that table. The sample has 200,000 to 300,000 clones; about 86% are singletons. This CDR3 is built from 16 residues. Germline assignment: CDR1 SGHRS and CDR2 YFSETQ. The V end lost 3 bases, the J end lost 7 bases, and 22 bases lay between the germline ends. The V and J genes are TRBV5-1 and TRBJ1-2, with D maybe TRBD1 (6 bases). The sample comprised peripheral blood. The source of this sequence is a man aged 25-40 years with active or convalescent COVID-19. DNA of the CDR3: TGCGCCAGCAGCTCTGTACGAGGACAGCTACAAAGTGGCTACACCTTC. Its translation is CASSSVRGQLQSGYTF.